The rows below give T cell receptor beta chains drawn from one sample of a study of tumor-infiltrating lymphocytes in primary liver carcinoma. TCRdb itself ran the multiplex PCR reads through MiXCR, one entry per CDR3 protein. The table has fewer than 250,000 distinct CDR3 sequences, around four fifths seen once. Sequencing was carried out using tumor tissue from primary liver carcinoma. The receptors shown here come from a man in his forties or fifties with primary liver carcinoma and hepatitis B virus infection. Both conserved end residues are part of each CDR3. D genes are given only for firm matches. The size field is filled for only some rows; it gives once, few, many or a size class.

J	size	V	D	DNA	CDR3
TRBJ2-3	few	TRBV12-3/TRBV12-4	TRBD2	TGTGCCAGCAGTTTATATTCCAGCGGGAGCACAGATACACAGTATTTT	CASSLYSSGSTDTQYF
TRBJ1-2	few	TRBV6-2/TRBV6-3	NA	TGTGACAGCAGTTACGGCAGCAACTATGGCTACACCTTC	CDSSYGSNYGYTF
TRBJ2-4	NA	TRBV6-5	NA	TGTGCCAGCACTAGCGGAGGGGACACGCAGTACTTC	CASTSGGDTQYF
TRBJ2-1	few	TRBV29-1	TRBD1	TGCGGTTCAGAACAGGGGGTGGGTGAGCAGTTCTTC	CGSEQGVGEQFF
TRBJ1-1	few	TRBV6-5	NA	TGTACCAGCAGTAGGACGGGGGAGACAGAAGCTTTCTTT	CTSSRTGETEAFF
TRBJ1-6	NA	TRBV28	NA	TGTGCCAGTCAACCCGGGACAAGGGGCGAGATGGAGAATTCACTCCTCCAGTTT	CASQPGTRGEMENSLLQF
TRBJ2-1	NA	TRBV11-2	NA	TGTGCCAGCGGCCAAGATAGGAGCGGGTTTCACAACGAGCAGTTCTTC	CASGQDRSGFHNEQFF
TRBJ1-1	NA	TRBV11-1	NA	TGTGCCAGCAGCCCGCCACAGGGTCCGAGCACTGAAGCTTTCTTT	CASSPPQGPSTEAFF
TRBJ1-1	NA	TRBV29-1	TRBD1	TGCAGCGTCAACAGGGGCGTGATGAACACTGAGGCCTTCTTT	CSVNRGVMNTEAFF
TRBJ2-1	once	TRBV6-5	NA	TGTGCCATTAGGACTAAAGGGAGCCCGATTCGCGGTGAGCAGTTCTTC	CAIRTKGSPIRGEQFF
TRBJ2-4	NA	TRBV7-8	NA	TGTGCCAGCAGCCCCCTTTCCAGCGGATTAACCGAAAACATTCAATACTTC	CASSPLSSGLTENIQYF
TRBJ2-1	NA	TRBV4-2	NA	TGTGTCAGTAGCCCAGGTAGCGGCCCAGAGGAAGAGCAGTTCTTC	CVSSPGSGPEEEQFF